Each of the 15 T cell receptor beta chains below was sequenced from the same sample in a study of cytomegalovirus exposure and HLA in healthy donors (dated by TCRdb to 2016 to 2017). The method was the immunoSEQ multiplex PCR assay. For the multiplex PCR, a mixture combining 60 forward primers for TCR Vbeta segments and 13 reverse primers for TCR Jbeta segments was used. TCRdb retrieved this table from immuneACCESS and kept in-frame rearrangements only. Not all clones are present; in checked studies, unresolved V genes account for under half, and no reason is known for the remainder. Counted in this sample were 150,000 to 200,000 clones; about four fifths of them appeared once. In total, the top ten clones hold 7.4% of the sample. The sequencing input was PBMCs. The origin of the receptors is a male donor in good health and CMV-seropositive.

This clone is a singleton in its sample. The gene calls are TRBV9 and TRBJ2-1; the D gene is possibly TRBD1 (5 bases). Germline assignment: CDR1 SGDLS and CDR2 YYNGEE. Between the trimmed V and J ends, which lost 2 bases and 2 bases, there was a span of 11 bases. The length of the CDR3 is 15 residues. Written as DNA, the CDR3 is TGTGCCAGCAGCGTGGGGCGTAGTGCCTACAATGAGCAGTTCTTC. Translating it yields CASSVGRSAYNEQFF.

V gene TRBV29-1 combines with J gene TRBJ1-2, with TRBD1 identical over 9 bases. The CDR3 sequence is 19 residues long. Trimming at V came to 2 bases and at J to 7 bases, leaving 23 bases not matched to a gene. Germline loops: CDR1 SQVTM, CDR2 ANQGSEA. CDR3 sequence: CSVESPWRSTQGTGSGYTF. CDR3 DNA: TGCAGCGTTGAATCCCCCTGGAGGTCAACACAAGGGACAGGGAGTGGCTACACCTTC.

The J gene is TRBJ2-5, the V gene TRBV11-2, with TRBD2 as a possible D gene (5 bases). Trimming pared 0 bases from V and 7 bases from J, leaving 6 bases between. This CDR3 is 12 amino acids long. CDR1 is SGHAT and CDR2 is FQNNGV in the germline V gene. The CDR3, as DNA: TGTGCCAGCAGCTTAGAAGGGAGGACCCAGTACTTC. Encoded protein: CASSLEGRTQYF.

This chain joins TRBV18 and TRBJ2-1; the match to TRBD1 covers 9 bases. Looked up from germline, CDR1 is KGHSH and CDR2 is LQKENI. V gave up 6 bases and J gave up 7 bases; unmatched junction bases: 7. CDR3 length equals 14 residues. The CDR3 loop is CASSGTGFFNEQFF. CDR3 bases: TGTGCCAGCTCCGGGACAGGGTTTTTTAATGAGCAGTTCTTC.

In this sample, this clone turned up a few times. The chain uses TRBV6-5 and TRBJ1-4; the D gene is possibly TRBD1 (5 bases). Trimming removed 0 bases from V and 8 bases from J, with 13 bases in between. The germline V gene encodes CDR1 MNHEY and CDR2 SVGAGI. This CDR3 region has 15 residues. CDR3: CASSYSGRGREKLFF. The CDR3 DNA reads TGTGCCAGCAGTTACTCGGGGCGGGGTCGGGAAAAACTGTTTTTT.

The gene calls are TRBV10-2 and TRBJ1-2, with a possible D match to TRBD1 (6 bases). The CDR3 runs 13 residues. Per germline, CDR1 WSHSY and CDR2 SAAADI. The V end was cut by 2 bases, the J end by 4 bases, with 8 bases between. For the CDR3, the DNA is TGCGCCAGCAGTGAGCAGGGGAGCTATGGCTACACCTTC. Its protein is CASSEQGSYGYTF.

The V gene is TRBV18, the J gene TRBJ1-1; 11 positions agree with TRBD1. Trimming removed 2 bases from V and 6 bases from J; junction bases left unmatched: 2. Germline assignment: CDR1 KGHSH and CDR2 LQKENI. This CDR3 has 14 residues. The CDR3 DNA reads TGTGCCAGCTCACCAGGACAGGGGGCCTCTGAAGCTTTCTTT. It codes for CASSPGQGASEAFF.

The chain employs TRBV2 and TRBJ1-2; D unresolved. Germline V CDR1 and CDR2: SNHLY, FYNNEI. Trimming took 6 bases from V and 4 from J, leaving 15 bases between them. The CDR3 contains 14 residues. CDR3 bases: TGTGCCAGCAGGAGAGGAGTCTCGGGCTATGGCTACACCTTC. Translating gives CASRRGVSGYGYTF.

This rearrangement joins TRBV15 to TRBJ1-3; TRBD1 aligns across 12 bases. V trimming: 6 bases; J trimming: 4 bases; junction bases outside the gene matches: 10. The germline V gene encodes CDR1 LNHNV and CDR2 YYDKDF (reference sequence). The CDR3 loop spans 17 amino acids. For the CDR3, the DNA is TGTGCCACCAGTACCCCGGGACAGGGGGCGTCAGGAAACACCATATATTTT. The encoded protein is CATSTPGQGASGNTIYF.

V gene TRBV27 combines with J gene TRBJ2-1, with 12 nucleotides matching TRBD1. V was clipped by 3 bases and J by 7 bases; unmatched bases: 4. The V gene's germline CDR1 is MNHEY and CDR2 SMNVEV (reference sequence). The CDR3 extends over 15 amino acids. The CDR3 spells CASSLGTGGANEQFF. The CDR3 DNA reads TGTGCCAGCAGTTTGGGGACAGGGGGCGCGAATGAGCAGTTCTTC.

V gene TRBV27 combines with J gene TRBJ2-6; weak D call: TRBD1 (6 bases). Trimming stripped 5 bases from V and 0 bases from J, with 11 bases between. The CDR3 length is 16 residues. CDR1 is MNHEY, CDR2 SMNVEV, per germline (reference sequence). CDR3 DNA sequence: TGTGCCAGCAGTCCCTTAGGGGGCTCTGGGGCCAACGTCCTGACTTTC. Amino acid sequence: CASSPLGGSGANVLTF.

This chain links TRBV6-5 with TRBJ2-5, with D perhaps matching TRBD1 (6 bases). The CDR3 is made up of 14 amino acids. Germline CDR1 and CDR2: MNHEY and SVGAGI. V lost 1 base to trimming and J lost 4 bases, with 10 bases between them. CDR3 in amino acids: CASSYYREAETQYF. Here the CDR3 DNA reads TGTGCCAGCAGTTACTACAGGGAAGCAGAGACCCAGTACTTC.

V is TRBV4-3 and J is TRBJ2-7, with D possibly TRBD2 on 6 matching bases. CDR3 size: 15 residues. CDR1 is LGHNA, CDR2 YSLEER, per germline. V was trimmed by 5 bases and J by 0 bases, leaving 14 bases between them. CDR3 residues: CASSTLGTHSYEQYF. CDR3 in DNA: TGCGCCAGCAGCACCTTGGGGACTCACTCCTACGAGCAGTACTTC.

The CDR3 loop reads CAWSGGTAGYTF. CDR3 DNA sequence: TGTGCCTGGAGTGGAGGGACAGCCGGCTACACCTTC. The chain links TRBV30 to TRBJ1-2, with 7 bases matching TRBD1. The junction had 4 bases not matched to a gene; V was cut back by 1 base and J by 8 bases. The length of the CDR3 is 12 residues. CDR1 and CDR2 from the germline V gene are GTSNPN and SVGIG (reference sequence).

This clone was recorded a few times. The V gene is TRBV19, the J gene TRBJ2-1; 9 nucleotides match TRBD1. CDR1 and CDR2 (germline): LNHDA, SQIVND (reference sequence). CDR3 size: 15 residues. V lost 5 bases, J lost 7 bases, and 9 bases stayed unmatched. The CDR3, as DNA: TGTGCCAGTAGTCTTCTCAGACAGGGGGGAAATGAGCAGTTCTTC. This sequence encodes CASSLLRQGGNEQFF.